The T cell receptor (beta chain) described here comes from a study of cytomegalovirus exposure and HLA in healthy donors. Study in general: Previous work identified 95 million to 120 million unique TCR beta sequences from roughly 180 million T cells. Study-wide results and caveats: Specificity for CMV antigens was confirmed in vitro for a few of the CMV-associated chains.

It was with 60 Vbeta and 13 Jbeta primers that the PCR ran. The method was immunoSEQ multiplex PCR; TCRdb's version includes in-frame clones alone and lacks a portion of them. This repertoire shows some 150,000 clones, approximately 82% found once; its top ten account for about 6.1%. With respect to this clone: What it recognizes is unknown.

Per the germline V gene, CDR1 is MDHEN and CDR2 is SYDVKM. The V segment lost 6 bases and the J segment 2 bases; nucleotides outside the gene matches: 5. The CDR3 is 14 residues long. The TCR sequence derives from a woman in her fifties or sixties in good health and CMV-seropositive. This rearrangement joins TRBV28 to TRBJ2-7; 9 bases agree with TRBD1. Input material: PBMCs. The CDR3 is CASRPGTGTYEQYF. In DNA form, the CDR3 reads TGTGCCAGCAGGCCCGGGACAGGGACCTACGAGCAGTACTTC. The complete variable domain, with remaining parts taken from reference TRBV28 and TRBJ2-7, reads DVKVTQSSRYLVKRTGEKVFLECVQDMDHENMFWYRQDPGLGLRLIYFSYDVKMKEKGDIPEGYSVSREKKERFSLILESASTNQTSMYLCASRPGTGTYEQYFGPGTRLTVT.